One sample yielded the 26 T cell receptor beta chains listed below, sequenced in a study of vaccination effects on CD4 cells after COVID-19. Sequencing was preceded by expansion of antigen-specific CD4+ T cells with viral peptide pools in the ViraFEST assay. Culture lasted approximately 10 days before CD4+ T cell isolation. PCR confirmed that the person was infected with SARS-CoV-2 between March and December 2020. Produced via immunoSEQ multiplex PCR; TCRdb's table is partial and in-frame only. In the table there are around 50,000 clones, under 80% of which are singletons. Antigens of these TCRs are unknown. The source was CD4+ T cells from PBMCs cultured with HIV peptides, collected before COVID-19 vaccination. Subset: HIV-1 Nef peptide pool negative control/reference culture. These receptors were taken from a human donor who had a prior SARS-CoV-2 infection.

The rearrangement links TRBV5-4 to TRBJ2-7; D possibly matches TRBD1 or TRBD2 (5 bases each). This CDR3 comprises 16 residues. Germline lookup yields CDR1 SGHNT and CDR2 YYREEE (reference sequence). Trimming removed 3 bases from V and 0 bases from J, with 16 bases in between. CDR3 DNA sequence: TGTGCCAGCAGCTCAGCGATCCGGGACCTCTCCTACGAGCAGTACTTC. Translated: CASSSAIRDLSYEQYF.

This clone was seen only a few times. The rearrangement uses TRBV2 and TRBJ1-5, with no clear D. Trimming shortened V by 3 bases and J by 9 bases, and 12 bases separated the two germline ends. CDR1 SNHLY and CDR2 FYNNEI come from the germline V gene. This CDR3 region has 13 residues. CDR3 sequence: CASSDLGRAPQHF. DNA for the CDR3: TGTGCCAGCAGTGACTTGGGGAGAGCGCCCCAGCATTTT.

The chain carries TRBV7-8 and TRBJ2-7, with 8 bases fitting TRBD1. Germline CDR1 and CDR2: SGHVS and FQNEAQ. With V trimmed by 5 bases and J by 3 bases, 6 bases remained unmatched. CDR3 length equals 14 residues. CDR3 region: CASSLTGTGYEQYF. DNA of the CDR3: TGTGCCAGCAGCCTAACCGGGACAGGCTACGAGCAGTACTTC.

Only a few counts were recorded for this clone. The rearrangement links TRBV7-3 to TRBJ2-1; D gene uncertain. Germline CDR1 is SGHTA and CDR2 is FQGTGA. This CDR3 spans 15 amino acids. Deletions cut 3 bases from V and 0 bases from J, with 9 bases between. In DNA, the CDR3 is TGTGCCAGCAGCTTTGGTGGGAACTCCTACAATGAGCAGTTCTTC. Amino acid sequence: CASSFGGNSYNEQFF.

This chain uses TRBV6-2 or TRBV6-3 with TRBJ1-1, with D uncertain. Per the germline V gene, CDR1 is MNHEY and CDR2 is SVGEGT. V lost 1 base to trimming and J lost 10 bases, with 7 bases between them. This CDR3 comprises 11 residues. The DNA for the CDR3 is TGTGCCAGCAGTTACTTGTCTGTAGCTTTCTTT. Translated, it gives CASSYLSVAFF.

This sequence joins TRBV5-4 and TRBJ2-3; 8 positions match TRBD1. CDR1 SGHNT and CDR2 YYREEE come from the germline V gene (reference sequence). With 4 bases clipped from V and 5 bases from J, the junction kept 9 bases outside the gene matches. The CDR3 contains 15 residues. The CDR3 DNA reads as TGTGCCAGCAGCCAGACAGGGGTTAGTGGAGATACGCAGTATTTT. Its protein product is CASSQTGVSGDTQYF.

The chain combines TRBV4-1 with TRBJ1-2; no firm D call. Germline CDR1 MGHRA, CDR2 YSYEKL. Trimming left V 4 bases short and J 0 bases short, with 18 bases between. This CDR3 has 17 amino acids. Written as DNA, the CDR3 is TGCGCCAGCAGCCTGCCTGGCAGGAGTCCCACTAACTATGGCTACACCTTC. Translated, it gives CASSLPGRSPTNYGYTF.

Here the CDR3 DNA reads TGTGCCAGCATCCCTACCCTTAATGCAGAGACCCAGTACTTC. Translation: CASIPTLNAETQYF. The chain links TRBV21-1 to TRBJ2-5; the table's D call, TRBD2, has no DNA check behind it. TRBV21-1 is an annotated pseudogene. The CDR3 contains 14 residues.

This clone was found once. The rearrangement joins TRBV27 to TRBJ1-6; the D is unclear. The V and J ends lost 2 bases and 4 bases respectively, with 6 bases between them. The CDR3 runs to 14 residues. Germline lookup yields CDR1 MNHEY and CDR2 SMNVEV (reference sequence). The CDR3 DNA is TGTGCCAGCAGTTTACTTGGGTATAATTCACCCCTCCACTTT. It encodes CASSLLGYNSPLHF.

The genes are TRBV19 and TRBJ1-1; D is unresolved. This CDR3 spans 18 amino acids. Germline V gene lookup returns CDR1 LNHDA and CDR2 SQIVND (reference sequence). With 5 bases removed from V and 0 bases from J, the gap between germline ends came to 22 bases. This CDR3 is CASSLQSGPLAMNTEAFF. Written as DNA, the CDR3 is TGTGCCAGTAGTCTCCAATCCGGGCCCTTGGCCATGAACACTGAAGCTTTCTTT.

The chain recombines TRBV28 with TRBJ2-3; no clear D. V lost 10 bases, J lost 3 bases, and 11 bases lay in between. Per germline, CDR1 MDHEN and CDR2 SYDVKM. The CDR3 is 12 amino acids. The CDR3 DNA reads TGTGCCACCGACGACGATACAGATACGCAGTATTTT. Protein: CATDDDTDTQYF.

The sample holds one count of this clone. The chain carries TRBV10-3 and TRBJ2-1, with D perhaps matching TRBD1 (6 bases). V shed 4 bases and J shed 0 bases, with 19 bases lying between them. CDR3 length: 18 amino acids. CDR1 is ENHRY, CDR2 SYGVKD, per germline. The CDR3 nucleotides are TGTGCCATCAGTGGACCGGTCGCGACAGGAGACTCCTACAATGAGCAGTTCTTC. Translating gives CAISGPVATGDSYNEQFF.

The chain is built from TRBV12-3 or TRBV12-4 and TRBJ1-4; a weak D match, TRBD1 (5 bases). This CDR3 contains 13 residues. Between the trimmed V and J ends, which lost 2 bases and 7 bases, there was a span of 8 bases. The CDR3, as DNA: TGTGCCAGCAGTTTATTTCAGGGTGAAAAACTGTTTTTT. This gives the protein CASSLFQGEKLFF.

This clone was counted a few times. The chain has TRBV19 and TRBJ1-4, with 7 bases aligning to TRBD1. This CDR3 comprises 15 residues. The V gene's germline CDR1 is LNHDA and CDR2 SQIVND (reference sequence). Losses at the gene ends were 7 bases for V and 8 bases for J; bases not matched to a gene: 13. The CDR3 bases are TGTGCCAGTAACCACGCGAACCGGGACAGCGAAAAACTGTTTTTT. Translated: CASNHANRDSEKLFF.

The rearrangement links TRBV7-6 to TRBJ2-5, with 10 bases fitting TRBD2. Per germline, CDR1 SGHVS and CDR2 FNYEAQ. The CDR3 is 17 residues long. Trimming at V came to 0 bases and at J to 5 bases, leaving 9 bases not matched to a gene. Written as DNA, the CDR3 is TGTGCCAGCAGCTTAGCAGATCTAGCGGGAGCGGGTGAGACCCAGTACTTC. Translation gives CASSLADLAGAGETQYF. Based on the CDR3 plus reference TRBV7-6 and TRBJ2-5, the full variable domain is GAGVSQSPRYKVTKRGQDVALRCDPISGHVSLYWYRQALGQGPEFLTYFNYEAQQDKSGLPNDRFSAERPEGSISTLTIQRTEQRDSAMYRCASSLADLAGAGETQYFGPGTRLLVL.

The chain recombines TRBV12-3 or TRBV12-4 with TRBJ2-6; unclear D gene. V lost 0 bases and J lost 3, with 0 bases in between. CDR3 size: 13 residues. The CDR3 region has the DNA TGTGCCAGCAGTTTAGCTGGGGCCAACGTCCTGACTTTC. Translation gives CASSLAGANVLTF.

The V gene is TRBV18, the J gene TRBJ1-2; weak D call: TRBD1 (5 bases). In germline, CDR1 is KGHSH, CDR2 LQKENI. The CDR3 spans 15 residues. Trimming pared 3 bases from V and 5 bases from J, leaving 16 bases between. The CDR3: CASSPVQDSLYGYTF. CDR3 in DNA: TGTGCCAGCTCACCTGTACAGGATTCGCTGTATGGCTACACCTTC.

In its sample, this clone was seen a few times. The chain employs TRBV6-5 and TRBJ1-6; D may be TRBD1 (6 bases). The germline V and J ends were trimmed by 9 bases and 8 bases, with 17 bases remaining between them. Germline V lookup: CDR1 MNHEY, CDR2 SVGAGI. The length of the CDR3 is 14 residues. The CDR3 here is CASGRQRGYSPLHF. The CDR3 nucleotides read TGTGCCAGTGGCCGGCAAAGGGGGTATTCACCCCTCCACTTT.

CDR3: CASSYDSGGGDEQFF. CDR3 coding DNA: TGTGCCAGCAGCTACGATAGCGGGGGGGGTGATGAGCAGTTCTTC. This sequence joins TRBV7-2 and TRBJ2-1; 11 bases fit TRBD2. Germline V gene sequence: CDR1 SGHTA, CDR2 FQGNSA. The CDR3 is 15 amino acids. V was clipped by 4 bases and J by 8 bases; unmatched bases: 7. Combining the CDR3 with reference TRBV7-2 and TRBJ2-1 gives the whole variable domain GAGVSQSPSNKVTEKGKDVELRCDPISGHTALYWYRQSLGQGLEFLIYFQGNSAPDKSGLPSDRFSAERTGGSVSTLTIQRTQQEDSAVYLCASSYDSGGGDEQFFGPGTRLTVL.

The chain employs TRBV7-2 and TRBJ2-5, with D possibly being TRBD2 (5 bases). The CDR3 length is 14 residues. Trimming removed 2 bases at V and 2 bases at J, with 9 bases between. Germline V CDR1 and CDR2: SGHTA, FQGNSA. The DNA of the CDR3 is TGTGCCAGCAGCTTAATGCGACTACAAGAGACCCAGTACTTC. Encoded protein: CASSLMRLQETQYF.

The chain joins TRBV9 to TRBJ1-6; D not certain. The V end lost 2 bases, the J end lost 6 bases, and 9 bases lay between the germline ends. Germline V gene lookup returns CDR1 SGDLS and CDR2 YYNGEE. The CDR3 consists of 14 residues. The CDR3 nucleotides are TGTGCCAGCAGCGTCCGTAATAGTAATTCACCCCTCCACTTT. This encodes CASSVRNSNSPLHF.

The rearrangement links TRBV13 to TRBJ1-2; no definite D call. Per the germline V gene, CDR1 is PRHDT and CDR2 is FYEKMQ (reference sequence). V was clipped by 2 bases and J by 4 bases, with 17 bases between them. The CDR3 is 16 residues long. This CDR3 is CASSLYPPMGSYGYTF. CDR3 sequence (DNA): TGTGCCAGCAGCTTATACCCCCCCATGGGTAGCTATGGCTACACCTTC.

The chain joins TRBV5-8 to TRBJ2-7, with TRBD2 matching over 8 bases. V lost 3 bases and J lost 4; bases outside the gene matches: 24. The CDR3 is made up of 20 amino acids. Germline lookup yields CDR1 SGHTS and CDR2 YDEGEE. This CDR3 is CASSWWFGLDLSGGDYEQYF. As DNA, the CDR3 is TGTGCCAGCAGCTGGTGGTTTGGGCTTGATCTATCCGGGGGGGATTACGAGCAGTACTTC.

The chain employs TRBV3-1 (or the pseudogene TRBV3-2) and TRBJ2-1, with D unresolved. CDR3 length equals 15 residues. V gave up 5 bases and J gave up 1 base, with 12 bases separating them. Germline V lookup: CDR1 LGHDT, CDR2 YNNKEL (reference sequence). The CDR3 protein is CASSSDQGSYNEQFF. The DNA of the CDR3 is TGTGCCAGCAGCTCCGACCAAGGATCCTACAATGAGCAGTTCTTC.

This sequence joins TRBV2 and TRBJ2-1, with D perhaps matching TRBD2 (6 bases). V was shortened by 2 bases and J by 10 bases, with 15 bases between the two germline ends. Germline V gene lookup returns CDR1 SNHLY and CDR2 FYNNEI. The CDR3 is 14 residues long. The CDR3 DNA sequence: TGTGCCAGCAGTGAATGGAGGGGAACAGAAGAGCAGTTCTTC. It is translated as CASSEWRGTEEQFF. The full variable domain, its missing parts supplied by reference TRBV2 and TRBJ2-1, is EPEVTQTPSHQVTQMGQEVILRCVPISNHLYFYWYRQILGQKVEFLVSFYNNEISEKSEIFDDQFSVERPDGSNFTLKIRSTKLEDSAMYFCASSEWRGTEEQFFGPGTRLTVL.

CDR3 residues: CASSLATGELFF. DNA of the CDR3: TGTGCCAGCAGTCTCGCAACCGGGGAGCTGTTTTTT. The rearrangement links TRBV6-5 to TRBJ2-2; no reliable D call. The germline V gene has CDR1 MNHEY and CDR2 SVGAGI. The CDR3 has 12 amino acids. Trimming cost V 5 bases and J 5 bases, with 6 bases left between them.